Below, one TCR beta chain is given with its context. These data belong to a study of lymphopenia after photon versus proton radiotherapy. The method was immunoSEQ multiplex PCR; TCRdb's version includes in-frame clones alone and lacks a portion of them. This sample yields about 26,000 clones, of which 85% are seen a single time; roughly 5.4% belongs to the top ten. The germline gives CDR1 PRHDT, CDR2 FYEKMQ (reference sequence). CDR3 size: 11 residues. V lost 4 bases, J lost 7 bases, and 8 bases lay in between. This rearrangement joins TRBV13 to TRBJ2-7; D gene uncertain. The sequencing used peripheral blood, collected from a patient treated with photon-based radiotherapy. The TCR was taken from a man aged 30-40 years with gastric cancer. This CDR3 reads CASSSPEEQYF. CDR3 DNA sequence: TGTGCCAGCAGCTCCCCAGAGGAGCAGTACTTC. The full variable domain, completed using reference TRBV13 and TRBJ2-7, is AAGVIQSPRHLIKEKRETATLKCYPIPRHDTVYWYQQGPGQDPQFLISFYEKMQSDKGSIPDRFSAQQFSDYHSELNMSSLELGDSALYFCASSSPEEQYFGPGTRLTVT.